Listed below are T cell receptor beta chains from one sample, sequenced in a study of technical replicates of blood from several donors. Measured with immunoSEQ multiplex PCR; TCRdb has only the in-frame clones, and not every one. The sample has 85,000 or so clones, around 94% seen once. Material: T cells isolated from PBMCs. The source is a human donor in good health. Both conserved end residues are part of each CDR3. A D gene is named only where the DNA matches it firmly. Size values are once, few and many counts, or a class for expanded clones, and some rows have none.

CDR3 | DNA | J | D | V | size
CASSDPGTGWEKLFF | TGCGCCAGCAGTGATCCCGGGACAGGGTGGGAAAAACTGTTTTTT | TRBJ1-4 | TRBD1 | TRBV10-2 | .
CASSFLGLETQYF | TGCGCCAGCAGCTTCTTGGGGCTAGAGACCCAGTACTTC | TRBJ2-5 | . | TRBV5-1 | .
CASSPDLALTYEQYF | TGTGCCAGCAGCCCTGACCTAGCCCTAACATACGAGCAGTACTTC | TRBJ2-7 | . | TRBV6-1 | once
CASSQRAGVYEQYF | TGTGCCAGCAGCCAAAGAGCAGGGGTCTACGAGCAGTACTTC | TRBJ2-7 | . | TRBV14 | .
CASSQGFLGNEQYF | TGTGCCAGCAGTCAGGGGTTCCTCGGGAACGAGCAGTACTTC | TRBJ2-7 | . | TRBV27 | .
CASSIGTGYGYTF | TGTGCCAGTAGTATAGGAACAGGATATGGCTACACCTTC | TRBJ1-2 | . | TRBV19 | .
CASSEGGAGPETQYF | TGTGCCAGCAGTGAGGGGGGGGCAGGGCCAGAGACCCAGTACTTC | TRBJ2-5 | . | TRBV2 | .
CASGLDSGEQFF | TGTGCCAGCGGCCTCGATAGCGGTGAGCAGTTCTTC | TRBJ2-1 | . | TRBV30 | .
CASSETGAGANVLTF | TGTGCCAGCAGTGAGACAGGGGCTGGGGCCAACGTCCTGACTTTC | TRBJ2-6 | TRBD1 | TRBV6-1 | .
CASSPIQGFADTQYF | TGTGCCAGCAGTCCGATACAGGGTTTCGCAGATACGCAGTATTTT | TRBJ2-3 | . | TRBV5-6 | .
CASSRQGVTEAFF | TGTGCCAGCAGTCGACAGGGGGTGACTGAAGCTTTCTTT | TRBJ1-1 | TRBD1 | TRBV6-5 | .